This entry describes one T cell receptor beta chain. Its antigen remains unknown. An end of the junction does not agree with germline; a read error may underlie this. Here immunoSEQ multiplex PCR was the method, and the copy in TCRdb shows in-frame clones only, minus some. Here the sample spans 65,000 to 70,000 clones, 83% being singletons. This sample was included in a study of T cell responses to AZD1222 COVID-19 vaccine. The CDR3 covers 8 residues. Germline-derived CDR1 and CDR2 are DFQATT and SNEGSKA (reference sequence). Regarding the study as a whole: Targeting of unmutated variant regions was reportedly seen in nearly half of spike-specific TCRs. The donor group comprised mostly white British people and more females; the analysis possibly underestimated clonal diversity.

Sequencing used peripheral blood, obtained 28 days after the second AZD1222 dose. The TCR comes from an adult who received the AZD1222 COVID-19 vaccine. J is TRBJ2-4 and V is TRBV20-1; no clear D gene. The CDR3 spells CSASGKDF. The CDR3 DNA follows: TGCAGTGCTAGTGGTAAAGACTTC.